Following are 20 T cell receptor beta chains from one sample sequenced in a study of tumor-infiltrating lymphocytes in primary liver carcinoma. Reverse transcription of approximately 520 ng total RNA with a constant-region primer produced TCR beta cDNA. Investigators got TCR beta libraries out of three nested multiplex PCR rounds, done with slightly modified ARM-PCR. TRBV1-TRBV30 forward primers paired with a C-beta reverse primer drove the first two PCR rounds, ten to eleven cycles each. Each CDR3 protein is one row after TCRdb ran MiXCR on the multiplex PCR reads. The sample lists approximately 88,000 distinct CDR3 sequences, 55% to 75% occurring once. From about 19-30 mg of unsorted bulk tissue, DNA and RNA were co-extracted together. The sequencing input was tumor-adjacent normal liver tissue. These receptors all stem from a man aged 40-55 years with primary liver carcinoma and hepatitis B virus infection.

This clonotype has a single count. The V and J genes are TRBV30 and TRBJ2-3, with D maybe TRBD2 (6 bases). Trimming shortened V by 2 bases and J by 4 bases, and 31 bases separated the two germline ends. This CDR3 is 20 amino acids long. Per the germline V gene, CDR1 is GTSNPN and CDR2 is SVGIG (reference sequence). CDR3 residues: CAWSPQLDSGLPVSPDTQYF. The CDR3 DNA is TGTGCCTGGAGTCCCCAACTGGATAGCGGATTGCCCGTTTCCCCAGATACGCAGTATTTT. Based on the CDR3 plus reference TRBV30 and TRBJ2-3, the full variable domain is SQTIHQWPATLVQPVGSPLSLECTVEGTSNPNLYWYRQAAGRGLQLLFYSVGIGQISSEVPQNLSASRPQDRQFILSSKKLLLSDSGFYLCAWSPQLDSGLPVSPDTQYFGPGTRLTVL.

This clonotype was detected a few times. Possible read error: a much larger clone is one base away. The V gene is TRBV29-1, the J gene TRBJ2-5; tentative D call: TRBD1 (6 bases). Trimming pared 4 bases from V and 4 bases from J, leaving 22 bases between. The V gene's germline CDR1 is SQVTM and CDR2 ANQGSEA. The CDR3 is 16 residues long. In DNA form, the CDR3 reads TGCAGCGTTGGAGGGGCGCCGATGGGACATCCAGAGACCCAGTACTTC. This encodes CSVGGAPMGHPETQYF. Together with reference TRBV29-1 and TRBJ2-5, the CDR3 gives the full variable domain: SAVISQKPSRDICQRGTSLTIQCQVDSQVTMMFWYRQQPGQSLTLIATANQGSEATYESGFVIDKFPISRPNLTFSTLTVSNMSPEDSSIYLCSVGGAPMGHPETQYFGPGTRLLVL.

Concerning this clonotype: Sequence at one end of the junction differs from germline and may be a read error. The V gene is TRBV29-1, the J gene TRBJ2-3; 7 bases fit TRBD1. The CDR3 is made up of 14 amino acids. CDR1 is SQVTM and CDR2 is ANQGSEA in the germline V gene. The CDR3 is CIVVAQGDTDTQYF. CDR3 DNA: TGCATCGTTGTGGCTCAGGGGGACACAGATACGCAGTATTTT.

Concerning this clonotype itself: A read error may be the cause here, since a much bigger clone is one base away. The chain employs TRBV29-1 and TRBJ1-3, with TRBD1 as a possible D gene (5 bases). Germline CDR1 SQVTM, CDR2 ANQGSEA. This CDR3 is built from 14 residues. Deletions cut 8 bases from V and 4 bases from J, with 18 bases between. CDR3 sequence reads: CSRLLGEMGNTIYF. CDR3 coding DNA: TGCAGCAGACTCCTGGGGGAGATGGGAAACACCATATATTTT.

The chain joins TRBV11-1 to TRBJ2-4; a weak D match, TRBD2 (6 bases). This CDR3 is 17 amino acids long. Trimming cost V 3 bases and J 2 bases, with 17 bases left between them. Germline assignment: CDR1 SGHAT and CDR2 FQDESV (reference sequence). CDR3 loop: CASSFPGTGWTKNIQYF. In nucleotides, the CDR3 is TGTGCCAGCAGCTTTCCCGGGACTGGCTGGACCAAAAACATTCAGTACTTC.

The chain uses TRBV7-3 and TRBJ2-1, with D maybe TRBD2 (5 bases). Germline V gene sequence: CDR1 SGHTA, CDR2 FQGTGA. Trimming took off 0 bases at V and 3 bases at J, with 9 bases between the two ends. The CDR3 spans 15 residues. Here the CDR3 reads CASSLTSDLYNEQFF. CDR3 nucleotide sequence: TGTGCCAGCAGCTTAACTAGCGACCTCTACAATGAGCAGTTCTTC.

This clonotype has more than one count but fewer than ten. The chain joins TRBV11-1 to TRBJ1-1; D ambiguous. The CDR3 spans 15 residues. CDR1 SGHAT and CDR2 FQDESV come from the germline V gene (reference sequence). Between the trimmed V and J ends, which lost 5 bases and 4 bases, there was a span of 17 bases. CDR3 coding DNA: TGTGCCAGCAGCGCCGGACTCAGTATGATCACTGAAGCTTTCTTT. This sequence encodes CASSAGLSMITEAFF. The full variable domain, completed using reference TRBV11-1 and TRBJ1-1, is EAEVAQSPRYKITEKSQAVAFWCDPISGHATLYWYRQILGQGPELLVQFQDESVVDDSQLPKDRFSAERLKGVDSTLKIQPAELGDSAMYLCASSAGLSMITEAFFGQGTRLTVV.

On this clonotype: A read error is possible here, since a much larger clone lies one base away. This chain links TRBV4-1 with TRBJ2-5; TRBD1 aligns across 10 bases. Germline V gene lookup returns CDR1 MGHRA and CDR2 YSYEKL. The trim removed 0 bases at V and 9 bases at J, leaving 13 bases unmatched. This CDR3 has 17 residues. CDR3 protein: CASSQDRDRGWTEAQYF. CDR3 bases: TGCGCCAGCAGCCAAGATCGGGACAGGGGTTGGACGGAGGCCCAGTACTTC.

To note about this clonotype: An end of the junction differs from the germline gene, which may be a read error. This sequence joins TRBV5-1 and TRBJ2-1, with D perhaps given as TRBD1 or TRBD2 (5 bases each). The CDR3 sequence is 14 residues long. The V gene's germline CDR1 is SGHRS and CDR2 YFSETQ. In DNA form, the CDR3 reads TGCGCCATCAGCACCGAGGGGCCCTACAATGAGCAGTTCTTC. Its translation: CAISTEGPYNEQFF.

The chain employs TRBV24-1 and TRBJ2-1; 9 bases are shared with TRBD1. The CDR3 loop spans 10 amino acids. Looked up from germline, CDR1 is KGHDR and CDR2 is SFDVKD. CDR3 sequence: CITGGVEQFF. As DNA, the CDR3 is TGTATCACAGGGGGCGTTGAGCAGTTCTTC.

A remark on this clonotype: This likely comes from a read error, as the CDR3 has no conserved phenylalanine or tryptophan at its end. The DNA is left out, because the CDR3 cannot be placed on it with certainty; the CDR3 is given as TCRdb lists it. V gene TRBV11-2 combines with J gene TRBJ2-5; the table gives TRBD1 as D, unverified against the DNA. Germline CDR1 is SGHAT and CDR2 is FQNNGV. The CDR3 spans 17 residues, counting both ends. The CDR3 here is CASSLVRGGSRQETQYL.

This clonotype was counted at least ten times. CDR3 coding DNA: TGCAGCGTGGGGGGGACAGGGTTGGAAACAGATACGCAGTATTTT. Its protein product is CSVGGTGLETDTQYF. The chain links TRBV29-1 to TRBJ2-3; 9 positions agree with TRBD1. The CDR3 has 15 amino acids. The J segment lost 3 bases and the V segment lost 6 bases, leaving 10 bases of the junction unmatched. Germline CDR1 is SQVTM and CDR2 is ANQGSEA.

This chain links TRBV20-1 with TRBJ1-5; the D gene is possibly TRBD1 (6 bases). In germline, CDR1 is DFQATT, CDR2 SNEGSKA (reference sequence). This CDR3 region has 13 residues. V was cut by 3 bases and J by 4 bases, with 10 bases left in between. CDR3 residues: CSARRDKNQPQHF. The CDR3 nucleotides are TGCAGTGCTAGGAGGGACAAGAATCAGCCCCAGCATTTT.

A few counts support this clonotype. This may stem from a read error, because a much larger clone lies one nucleotide away. The chain uses TRBV12-3 or TRBV12-4 and TRBJ2-7; 7 positions match TRBD2. Unmatched junction bases numbered 3, after V lost 1 base and J lost 3 bases. CDR3 length: 14 amino acids. The CDR3 coding sequence is TGTGCCAGCAGTTTAGGGGGGGGAATCTACGAGCAGTACTTC. Translated: CASSLGGGIYEQYF.

In the case of this clonotype: Its ends do not fully match the called genes, so a read error is possible. V usage is TRBV6-5 and J usage is TRBJ2-4; TRBD1 agrees at 10 bases. Germline-derived CDR1 and CDR2 are MNHEY and SVGAGI. This CDR3 is 16 amino acids long. The CDR3 DNA follows: TGTGCCACCAGTTATTCCGTGACAGGGGGCAGGGACATTCAGTACTTC. Protein product: CATSYSVTGGRDIQYF.

The genes are TRBV16 and TRBJ2-3, with D unclear. Germline-derived CDR1 and CDR2 are KGHSY and FQNENV. V lost 3 bases and J lost 0, with 4 bases in between. CDR3 length equals 13 residues. This CDR3 reads CASSHTSTDTQYF. CDR3 DNA: TGTGCCAGCAGCCACACTAGCACAGATACGCAGTATTTT. Full variable domain (missing parts from reference TRBV16 and TRBJ2-3): GEEVAQTPKHLVRGEGQKAKLYCAPIKGHSYVFWYQQVLKNEFKFLISFQNENVFDETGMPKERFSAKCLPNSPCSLEIQATKLEDSAVYFCASSHTSTDTQYFGPGTRLTVL.

As to this clonotype: No conserved phenylalanine or tryptophan is present at the end of the CDR3, so a read error is the likely explanation. The chain carries TRBV11-2 and TRBJ2-7, with 8 nucleotides matching TRBD1. Germline CDR1 reads SGHAT; CDR2 reads FQNNGV. The CDR3 loop spans 14 amino acids. CDR3 coding DNA: TGTGCCAGCAGCTTAGGGACAGGGTGGTACGAACAGTACTAC. Its translation is CASSLGTGWYEQYY.

Turning to this clonotype: The CDR3 carries no conserved terminal phenylalanine or tryptophan, so it likely arises from a read error. The gene calls are TRBV6-1 and TRBJ2-3; TRBD2 agrees at 8 bases. Looked up from germline, CDR1 is MNHNS and CDR2 is SASEGT. The length of the CDR3 is 18 residues. V trimming: 2 bases; J trimming: 2 bases; junction bases outside the gene matches: 12. Written as DNA, the CDR3 is TGTGCCAGCAGTGAAAACCCAGGAGTTAGCGGGAACACAGATACGCAGTATCTT. This translates into CASSENPGVSGNTDTQYL.

Concerning this clonotype itself: One end of the junction varies from germline; a read error may be responsible. J is TRBJ2-2 and V is TRBV6-1, with 10 bases fitting TRBD2. CDR1 is MNHNS, CDR2 SASEGT, per germline. This CDR3 spans 15 amino acids. Written as DNA, the CDR3 is TGTGCCAGCAGAAGCGGGAGGGCCCCGGCCGGGGACCTGTTTTTT. This encodes CASRSGRAPAGDLFF.

Concerning this clonotype: The junction departs from germline at one end; a sequencing error may be responsible. The V call is TRBV6-1, the J call TRBJ2-3; the match to TRBD2 covers 8 bases. The CDR3 is 18 amino acids. Germline loops: CDR1 MNHNS, CDR2 SASEGT. The CDR3 loop reads CASSKPASGPYSTDTQFF. The CDR3 DNA is TGTGCCAGCAGTAAACCAGCTAGCGGGCCCTATAGCACAGATACGCAGTTTTTT.